This T cell receptor (beta chain) was sequenced in a study of early T cells in non-severe SARS-CoV-2 infection. Study at large: Chains from this unsorted whole-blood bulk RNA could not be paired.

A remark on this clonotype: Its antigen is not identified.

Individual cDNA molecules were tagged with unique molecular identifiers. One entry per CDR3 protein, called by TCRdb with MiXCR from the 5' RACE reads. Of tens of thousands of distinct CDR3 sequences in the sample, roughly 13% were seen once. The CDR3 runs to 13 residues. The V gene's germline CDR1 is MNHEY and CDR2 SVGEGT. V lost 3 bases and J 4 bases, leaving 9 bases between the germline ends. Study-wide results and caveats: Private and CD4 specificities were missed by VDJdb matching, skewed to anti-spike CD8.

Sequenced material: whole blood. The TCR sequence derives from an adult who was a healthcare worker with PCR-confirmed SARS-CoV-2 infection or an uninfected control (not recorded which). The chain combines TRBV6-2 or TRBV6-3 with TRBJ1-2; D possibly corresponds to TRBD1 (5 bases). The DNA of the CDR3 is TGTGCCAGCAGTTATTCAGGGATCTATGGCTACACCTTC. Protein product: CASSYSGIYGYTF.